This paragraph reports one T cell receptor beta chain. Its antigen remains unknown. CDR1 and CDR2 (germline): DFQATT, SNEGSKA (reference sequence). CDR3 length equals 13 residues. The data were taken from a study of monozygotic twins with inflammatory bowel disease. Whole-study findings and limits: Discordant twins showed the same repertoire similarity as concordant twins, possibly from limited power. Part of the variability in patient repertoires may have come from differing immunosuppressive treatments. With inverse Simpson as the measure, TCRbeta diversity was lower in IBD patients than in healthy co-twins.

Using the 5' RACE reads, TCRdb records one entry per CDR3 protein without DNA. Its listing shows around 97,000 distinct CDR3 sequences. The clonotype originates from a human donor with ulcerative colitis or Crohn's disease, or a healthy co-twin of an affected twin (not recorded which). This chain connects TRBV20-1 to TRBJ1-3. The sample comprised blood. The CDR3 region is CSARQNSGNTIYF.